Below, one T cell receptor beta chain is given with its context. Antigen specificity is unknown. Patients selected for sequencing had displayed CD8+CD57+ cell expansion by flow cytometry. Each of the patients presented with severe acquired aplastic anemia. Patients had not yet gotten any therapy when their blood was taken for sampling. CDR3 and TCR beta VDJ profiling relied on genomic DNA as the template. TCRdb passed the reads through MiXCR, listing each CDR3 protein once. There are fewer than 250,000 distinct CDR3 sequences in the sample; under 50% occur only once, and 20% lies in the top ten. The data stem from a study of CD8+CD57+ T cells in acquired aplastic anemia. Study background: Yields of DNA that came from sorted CD4+ and CD8+ cells averaged roughly 3 ug.

Broader study findings: More than 25 was the count of CD8+ CDR3 sequences that patients shared with controls.

The specimen was sorted CD4+, CD8+, or CD8+CD57+ T cells (not recorded which) from PBMCs. The clonotype originates from a human donor with aplastic anemia.

The CDR3 DNA is TGCAGCGCCAGCCCCTACAATGAGCAGTTCTTC. Translation: CSASPYNEQFF. This rearrangement joins TRBV29-1 to TRBJ2-1; D unclear. Germline loops: CDR1 SQVTM, CDR2 ANQGSEA. V lost 7 bases and J 2 bases, leaving 6 bases between the germline ends. This CDR3 is built from 11 residues.